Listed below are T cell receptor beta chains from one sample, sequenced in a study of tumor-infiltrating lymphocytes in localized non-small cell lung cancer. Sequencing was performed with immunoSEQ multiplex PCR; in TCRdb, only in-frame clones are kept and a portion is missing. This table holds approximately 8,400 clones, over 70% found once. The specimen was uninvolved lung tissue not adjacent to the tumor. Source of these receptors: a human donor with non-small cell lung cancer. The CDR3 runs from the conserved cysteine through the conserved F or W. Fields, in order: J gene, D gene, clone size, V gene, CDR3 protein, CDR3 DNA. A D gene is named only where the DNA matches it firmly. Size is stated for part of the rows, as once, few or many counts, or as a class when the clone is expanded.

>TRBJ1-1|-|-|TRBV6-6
CASTSGPGGTQAFF
TGTGCCAGCACATCGGGCCCGGGGGGAACTCAAGCTTTCTTT
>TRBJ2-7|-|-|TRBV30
CAWSVRGSYSYEQYF
TGTGCCTGGAGTGTACGGGGGAGCTACTCCTACGAGCAGTACTTC
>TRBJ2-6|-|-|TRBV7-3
CASSFSAPGQVSGANVLTF
TGTGCCAGCAGCTTCTCCGCACCGGGACAAGTCTCTGGGGCCAACGTCCTGACTTTC
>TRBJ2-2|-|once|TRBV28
CASSLSGVGNTGELFF
TGTGCCAGCAGTTTATCGGGAGTAGGGAACACCGGGGAGCTGTTTTTT
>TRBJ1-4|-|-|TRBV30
CAWRVSGLLGPKLFF
TGTGCCTGGAGAGTATCCGGCCTACTAGGGCCAAAACTGTTTTTT
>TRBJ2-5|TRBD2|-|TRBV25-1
CASGQTSQYQETQYF
TGTGCCAGCGGCCAGACTAGCCAGTACCAAGAGACCCAGTACTTC
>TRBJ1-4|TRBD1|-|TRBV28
CASSTPGQENEKLFF
TGTGCCAGCAGTACGCCGGGACAGGAGAATGAAAAACTGTTTTTT
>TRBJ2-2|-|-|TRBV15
CATSRDQLITGELFF
TGTGCCACCAGCAGAGATCAACTCATCACCGGGGAGCTGTTTTTT
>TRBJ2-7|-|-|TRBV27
CASSFREPPYEQYF
TGTGCCAGCAGTTTTAGGGAGCCCCCCTACGAGCAGTACTTC
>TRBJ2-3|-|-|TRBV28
CASSPLVFTQYF
TGTGCCAGCAGTCCCCTCGTTTTTACGCAGTATTTT